What follows is one TCR beta chain and its context. Antigen specificity is unknown. J gave up 8 bases and V 1 base, and 4 bases lay outside the gene matches. CDR3 size: 14 residues. The germline CDR1 and CDR2 sequences are SGHTA and FQGNSA. These data originate in a study of cytomegalovirus exposure and HLA in healthy donors. The PCR ran on 60 Vbeta and 13 Jbeta primers. This table comes from immunoSEQ multiplex PCR, and its TCRdb copy is limited to in-frame clones, with some not included. Of roughly 160,000 clones in the sample, about 77% were seen once. Broader study findings: The availability of immune exposure information extended only to CMV serostatus. Most subjects had HLA-A and HLA-B alleles reportedly predicted accurately by TCR beta sequences. Associated with cytomegalovirus, according to the listing, were 164 TCR beta chains.

The chain employs TRBV7-2 and TRBJ1-4; 7 bases line up with TRBD1. Sequencing was performed on PBMCs. The sequence derives from a man younger than 45 in good health and CMV-seronegative. The CDR3 coding sequence is TGTGCCAGCAGCTTAGGACAGGGAGGCGAAAAACTGTTTTTT. Protein sequence: CASSLGQGGEKLFF.